This TCR beta chain stems from a study of blood T cells in healthy people across ages (dated by TCRdb to 2015 to 2017). For context, the study as a whole: In model experiments, roughly one uniquely barcoded TCR beta cDNA molecule per two T cells was captured by template switching. The study measured age-related changes in TCR beta repertoire diversity using deep sequencing normalized with unique cDNA molecular identifiers. The donors were divided into four age groups: young (average around 16 years), middle-aged (about 40), aged (under 70) and long-lived (82). To avoid experimental bias, donors of different ages were randomly spread across the sequencing lanes. Using the same blood draw, the study looked at two additional independent replicas of 1 million unique cDNA reads for two donors, one aged 18 to 30 and the other aged 80 or older. Broad study findings and their caveats: A strong correlation was found between observed TCR beta diversity and the percentage of naive T cells measured by flow cytometry. The CMV infection status of donors was not known, potentially confounding age-related changes in expanded clonotypes. Since profiling was done on bulk unsorted PBMCs, naive and antigen-experienced compartments could not be conclusively compared. Estimates of total diversity from one million sequenced T cells were regarded as lower bounds and underestimates. Compared with the aged group, more naive CD4+ T cells, fewer expanded clones and increased TCR diversity were shown by the long-lived group, suggesting age selection. Observed TCR beta diversity per million T cells fell roughly linearly with age, and a significant reduction was already apparent by age around 36.

Donors were 39 systemically healthy Caucasian individuals from Russia aged 6 to 90 years. Around 10 milliliters of peripheral blood were collected from each donor into EDTA-treated Vacutainer tubes. Ficoll-Paque density-gradient centrifugation was used to isolate PBMCs, with at least 6 million obtained per sample. Trizol reagent was used to extract total RNA from PBMCs, with at least 6 micrograms per sample. The percentages of naive CD45RAhigh/CD27high T cells were determined by flow cytometry on a PBMC aliquot from every donor. To prepare the library, 5' RACE was applied. A second PCR of about 7 to 12 cycles was run with a J-beta primer mix and a sample-barcoded 5' primer. Each TCR beta cDNA molecule received a unique molecular identifier from a template-switch 5' adaptor carrying 12 random nucleotides. Each sample yielded at least 2.5 million CDR3-containing paired-end reads. First-strand cDNA synthesis was performed from all RNA using the Mint cDNA synthesis kit, with priming by a TRBC-specific oligonucleotide. All cDNA was treated with uracil-DNA glycosylase and then went through a first 18-cycle PCR with the universal primers M1SS and BC2_uni_R. The study's processing was this. For normalization, 1 million high-quality reads, each with a distinct molecular identifier, were randomly selected from each sample. Reads sharing molecular identifiers were discarded rather than binned into consensus sequences. CDR3 identification, clonotype clustering and error correction used MiTCR with a Q25 quality threshold and the strictest error-elimination algorithm. A nonparametric unseen species model with Euler transformation was used to estimate lower-bound total TCR beta diversity. The raw public data were reprocessed by TCRdb itself: fastp quality trimming at Q25, MiXCR clonotype calling, in-frame beta chains only. CDR3 protein duplicates are merged, each entry listing the most common genes and DNA. These V and J calls rely on TCRdb rather than the paper's analysis. For this sample there are 1.5 million to 2 million distinct CDR3 sequences; about 39% appear just once. The ten largest make up under 30% of the sample.

Its CDR3 holds 15 amino acids, cysteine through phenylalanine. The retained sequence is limited to the CDR3, 45 bases, with the frame set at the first base. The V and J ends are trimmed by 1 base and 7 bases, leaving 11 bases between them. The germline V gene sets CDR1 to SNHLY and CDR2 to FYNNEI. In the case of this clonotype: Its antigen is not yet known. Qualities for individual bases were not recorded, and no much larger clone is one base off.

The V and J genes are TRBV2 and TRBJ1-6; TRBD1 is perhaps the D gene, given 5 matching bases. The specimen sequenced was blood. The source is a human donor in good health. This receptor carries the CDR3 CASSEGSGINSPLHF. The sequenced DNA: TGTGCCAGCAGTGAAGGATCAGGGATCAATTCACCCCTCCACTTT.